These 8 T cell receptor beta chains were sequenced from one sample in a study of blood T cells in healthy people across ages. Then a second PCR, running about 6 to 12 cycles, was carried out with a sample-barcoded 5' primer and a J-beta primer mix. In TCRdb, the 5' RACE reads were re-called with MiXCR into one record per CDR3 protein. The sample lists 630,000 or so distinct CDR3 sequences, approximately 29% occurring once. The sample taken for sequencing was blood. Receptors originate from a woman over 75 in good health.

The chain employs TRBV19 and TRBJ2-7; the D call may be TRBD1 or TRBD2 (5 bases each). Germline loops: CDR1 LNHDA, CDR2 SQIVND (reference sequence). Trimming shortened V by 5 bases and J by 7 bases, and 15 bases separated the two germline ends. CDR3 length equals 13 residues. The CDR3 is CASSPRGPGEQYF. The CDR3 DNA follows: TGTGCCAGTAGTCCCCGGGGACCTGGGGAGCAGTACTTC.

This clonotype was observed many times. V and J are TRBV3-1 and TRBJ2-6; D call uncertain. The V gene lost 3 bases and the J gene lost 2 bases, with 2 bases spanning the gap. Per germline, CDR1 LGHDT and CDR2 YNNKEL (reference sequence). The length of the CDR3 is 13 residues. Here the CDR3 DNA reads TGTGCCAGCAGCCACGCTGGGGCCAACGTCCTGACTTTC. As protein: CASSHAGANVLTF.

V and J are TRBV9 and TRBJ2-2, with TRBD2 matching 10 bases. The V gene end was trimmed by 0 bases and the J gene end by 3 bases; junction bases not matched to a gene: 8. This CDR3 spans 18 amino acids. Germline V lookup: CDR1 SGDLS, CDR2 YYNGEE. The CDR3 region has the DNA TGTGCCAGCAGCGTAGAACGTCGGCTAGCGGGGGACACCGGGGAGCTGTTTTTT. This encodes CASSVERRLAGDTGELFF.

The V gene is TRBV5-4, the J gene TRBJ1-1; 11 bases align to TRBD1. The CDR3 consists of 15 residues. Germline CDR1 SGHNT, CDR2 YYREEE (reference sequence). The junction had 8 bases not matched to a gene; V was cut back by 4 bases and J by 6 bases. The CDR3 sequence is CASSPRTGGAPEAFF. Here the CDR3 DNA reads TGTGCCAGCAGCCCGAGGACAGGGGGCGCGCCTGAAGCTTTCTTT.

This clonotype was seen at least ten times. This chain connects TRBV12-5 to TRBJ1-2; D possibly corresponds to TRBD1 (6 bases). Germline assignment: CDR1 LGHNT and CDR2 FRNRAP. This CDR3 has 15 residues. V was cut by 1 base and J by 0 bases, with 9 bases left in between. The CDR3 region is CASGLAGAANYGYTF. Written as DNA, the CDR3 is TGTGCTAGTGGTTTGGCGGGGGCCGCTAACTATGGCTACACCTTC.

This clonotype showed up just a few times. An end of the junction does not agree with germline; a read error may underlie this. V and J are TRBV28 and TRBJ1-2, with D uncertain. The germline V gene encodes CDR1 MDHEN and CDR2 SYDVKM. This CDR3 comprises 14 residues. The CDR3 region has the DNA TGTGCCAGCAGGTTATCCCGGACCGGGTATGGCTACACCTTC. Amino acids: CASRLSRTGYGYTF.

A note on this clonotype: A clone one base away is much larger, so this may be a read error. V gene TRBV30 combines with J gene TRBJ2-1; D gene unclear. The J call may be in error: the DNA end matches TRBJ2-7 better. Germline V CDR1 and CDR2: GTSNPN, SVGIG (reference sequence). CDR3 length: 11 amino acids. This chain's CDR3 is CAWRATNEQYF. DNA of the CDR3: TGTGCCTGGAGGGCCACGAATGAGCAGTACTTC.

The sample holds many counts of this clonotype. In DNA, the CDR3 is TGTGCCAGCAGCTTAGAGGGCAGGGCAGCGGAAACCCAGTACTTC. This translates into CASSLEGRAAETQYF. V is TRBV7-7 and J is TRBJ2-5; D might be TRBD1 or TRBD2, each matching 5 bases. Trimming cost V 1 base and J 8 bases, with 17 bases left between them. Germline V gives CDR1 SSHAT, CDR2 FNYEAQ (reference sequence). The CDR3 consists of 15 residues.